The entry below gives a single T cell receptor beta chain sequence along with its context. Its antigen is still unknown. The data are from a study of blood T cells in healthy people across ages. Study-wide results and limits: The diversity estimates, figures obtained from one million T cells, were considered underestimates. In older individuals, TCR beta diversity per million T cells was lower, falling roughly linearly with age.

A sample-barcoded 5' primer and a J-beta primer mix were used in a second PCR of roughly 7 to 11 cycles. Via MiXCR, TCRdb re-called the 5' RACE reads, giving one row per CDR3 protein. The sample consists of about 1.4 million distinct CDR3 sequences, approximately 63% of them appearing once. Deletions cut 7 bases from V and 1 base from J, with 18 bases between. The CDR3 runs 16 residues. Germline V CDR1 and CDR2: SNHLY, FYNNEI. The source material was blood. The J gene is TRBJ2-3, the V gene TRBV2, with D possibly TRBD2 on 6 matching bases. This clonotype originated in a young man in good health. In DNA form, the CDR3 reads TGTGCCAGCACGGGCGACGCCCGCGGGGGCACAGATACGCAGTATTTT. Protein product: CASTGDARGGTDTQYF.